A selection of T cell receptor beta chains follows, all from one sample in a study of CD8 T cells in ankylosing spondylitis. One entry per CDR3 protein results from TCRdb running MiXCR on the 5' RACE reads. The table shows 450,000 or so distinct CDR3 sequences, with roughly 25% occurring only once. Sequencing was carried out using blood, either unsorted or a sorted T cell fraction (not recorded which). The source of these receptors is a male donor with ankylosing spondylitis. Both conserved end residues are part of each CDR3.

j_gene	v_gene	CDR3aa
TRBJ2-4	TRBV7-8	CASSLDDSGRAAKNIQYF
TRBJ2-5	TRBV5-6	CASSLVQGRQETQYF
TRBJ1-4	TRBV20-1	CSARDAGVATNEKLFF
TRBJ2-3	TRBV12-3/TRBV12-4	CASRAGGRGTDTQYF
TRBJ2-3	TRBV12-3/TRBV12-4	CASSRVTTDTQYF
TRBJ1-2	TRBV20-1	CSAKRAGSDGYTF
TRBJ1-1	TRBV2	CASRKFGQGAGGTEAFF
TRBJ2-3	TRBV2	CSSARGTIIDTQYF
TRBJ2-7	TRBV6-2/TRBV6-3	CASSYWTSGPNYEQYF
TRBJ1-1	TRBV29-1	CSVRGPLNTEAFF
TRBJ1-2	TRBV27	CATKTGAGYGYTF
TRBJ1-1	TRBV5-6	CASSVTGTGVWGTEAFF
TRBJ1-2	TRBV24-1	CATSPDRQLYGYTF
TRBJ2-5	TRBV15	CATSRGDGAWETQYF
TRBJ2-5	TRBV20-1	CSARVPVGQETQYF
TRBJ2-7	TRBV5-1	CASSFAGGSYEQYF